This T cell receptor (beta chain) stems from a study of T cells in Graves' hyperthyroidism and ophthalmopathy. Ten or more counts support this clonotype. Amplification of TCR beta CDR3 regions was performed using RNA transcripts as template. During a first-round RT-PCR of the TCR CDR3, the HTBI primer set was used. A single record per CDR3 protein comes from TCRdb applying MiXCR to the multiplex PCR reads. The profile shows 400,000 to 500,000 distinct CDR3 sequences, roughly 14% of them singletons. The receptor's source is a woman between 18 and 29 years old with Graves' hyperthyroidism. The sequenced material came from blood.

CDR3 bases: TGTGCCAGCAGCCTCGGACTAGCGGGAGCCAATGAGCAGTTCTTC. Translated, it gives CASSLGLAGANEQFF. The chain combines TRBV11-2 with TRBJ2-1, with 13 positions matching TRBD2. The CDR3 has 15 amino acids. Per germline, CDR1 SGHAT and CDR2 FQNNGV. After removal of 5 bases from V and 6 bases from J, the junction contained 4 bases not matched to a gene.